This T cell receptor beta chain was sequenced for a study of metastatic and nonmetastatic thyroid tumors. Study-level information: Repertoires from malignant and benign thyroid patients were compared across blood and tumor or nodule tissue. Study-wide results and caveats: The reported finding was significantly higher TCR beta diversity in malignant thyroid tumors relative to benign nodules, in blood and tumor.

This clone occurred a few times. The antigen remains unidentified. Authors' processing steps: Researchers built a distant-metastasis classifier for papillary thyroid cancer that drew on CDR3 differences across clinicopathological groups. TCRdb re-called the PCR reads via MiXCR. The authors' filters were not applied to this entry. The sample includes 43,000 or so clones, roughly 4% of them seen just once. The CDR3 length is 15 residues. Germline V gives CDR1 SGHAT, CDR2 FQNNGV. The junction had 8 bases not matched to a gene; V was cut back by 1 base and J by 8 bases. Before thyroid surgery, none of the patients had received any treatment.

The sample was blood. The chain employs TRBV11-2 and TRBJ2-1; 7 nucleotides line up with TRBD2. The TCR sequence derives from a female donor with papillary thyroid cancer or a benign thyroid nodule (not recorded which). Some clones in this sample may be carry-over from other donors' samples. CDR3 sequence (DNA): TGTGCCAGCAGCTTAGTAGGCGGGAGAGGCTATGAGCAGTTCTTC. Amino acid sequence: CASSLVGGRGYEQFF.